The 2 T cell receptor beta chains below come from one sample, sequenced in a study of T cell repertoires in cytomegalovirus infection. One entry per CDR3 protein, called by TCRdb with MiXCR from the reads. This repertoire shows 90,000 to 120,000 distinct CDR3 sequences, around 40% found once; its top ten account for about 76%. These receptors' targets are unknown. The sample here was CD8+ T cells from cultured PBMCs, taken from culture after CMV antigen stimulation. Receptors originate from a human donor in good health (CMV status not recorded). Some clones in this sample may be carry-over from other donors' samples.

The V gene is TRBV29-1, the J gene TRBJ2-1; 9 bases agree with TRBD1. V shed 6 bases and J 8 bases; nucleotides not matched to a gene: 5. Germline V gives CDR1 SQVTM, CDR2 ANQGSEA. The CDR3 is 12 amino acids. The CDR3 spells CSVPDRGYEQFF. CDR3 DNA sequence: TGCAGCGTCCCGGACAGGGGTTATGAGCAGTTCTTC.

The chain combines TRBV19 with TRBJ2-1; D is perhaps TRBD1 (6 bases). V dropped 4 bases and J dropped 2 bases, with 9 bases sitting between them. This CDR3 region has 14 residues. Germline CDR1 is LNHDA and CDR2 is SQIVND (reference sequence). In nucleotides, the CDR3 is TGTGCCAGTAGTACTCGGGACACCTACAATGAGCAGTTCTTC. Protein: CASSTRDTYNEQFF.